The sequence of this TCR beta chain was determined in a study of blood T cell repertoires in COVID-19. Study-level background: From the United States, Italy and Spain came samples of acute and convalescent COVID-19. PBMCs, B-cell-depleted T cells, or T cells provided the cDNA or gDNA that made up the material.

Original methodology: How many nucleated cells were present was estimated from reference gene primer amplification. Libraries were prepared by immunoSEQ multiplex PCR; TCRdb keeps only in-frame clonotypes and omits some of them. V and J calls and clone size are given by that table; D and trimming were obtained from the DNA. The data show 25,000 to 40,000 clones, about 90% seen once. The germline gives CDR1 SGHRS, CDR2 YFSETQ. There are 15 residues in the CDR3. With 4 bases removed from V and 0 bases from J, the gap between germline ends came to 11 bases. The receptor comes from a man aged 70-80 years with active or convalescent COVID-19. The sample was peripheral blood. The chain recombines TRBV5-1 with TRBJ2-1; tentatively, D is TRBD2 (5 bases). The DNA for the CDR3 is TGCGCCAGCAGCACGACTATCAGCTCCTACAATGAGCAGTTCTTC. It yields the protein CASSTTISSYNEQFF.